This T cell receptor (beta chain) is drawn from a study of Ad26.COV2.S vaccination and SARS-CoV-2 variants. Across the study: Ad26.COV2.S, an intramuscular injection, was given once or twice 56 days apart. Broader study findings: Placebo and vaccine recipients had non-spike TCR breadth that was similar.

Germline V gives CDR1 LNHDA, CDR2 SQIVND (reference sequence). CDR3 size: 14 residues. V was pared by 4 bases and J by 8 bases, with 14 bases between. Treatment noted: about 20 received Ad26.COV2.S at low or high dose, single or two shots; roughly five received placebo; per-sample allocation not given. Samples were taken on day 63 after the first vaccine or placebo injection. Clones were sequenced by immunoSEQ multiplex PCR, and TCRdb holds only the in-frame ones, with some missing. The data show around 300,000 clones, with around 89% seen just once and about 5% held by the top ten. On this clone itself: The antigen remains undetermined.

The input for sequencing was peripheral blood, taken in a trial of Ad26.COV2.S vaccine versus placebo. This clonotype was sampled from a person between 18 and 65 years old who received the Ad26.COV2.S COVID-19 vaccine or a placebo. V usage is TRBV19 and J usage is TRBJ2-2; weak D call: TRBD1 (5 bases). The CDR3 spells CASSTYQGGGELFF. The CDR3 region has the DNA TGTGCCAGTAGTACCTACCAGGGCGGAGGGGAGCTGTTTTTT.